A selection of T cell receptor beta chains follows, all from one sample in a study of cytomegalovirus exposure and HLA in healthy donors. Assay used: immunoSEQ multiplex PCR; TCRdb lists only in-frame clones, some missing. The sample has about 48,000 clones; the top ten hold less than 2.5%. The sample was PBMCs. The receptors were sampled from a woman aged 40 to 55 in good health and CMV-seronegative. Both conserved end residues are part of each CDR3. Fields, in order: V gene, J gene, CDR3 protein.

TRBV5-6	TRBJ1-4	CASSYRQGGEKLFF
TRBV27	TRBJ2-7	CASSLLGQGIEQYF
TRBV4-3	TRBJ1-2	CASSQESGSNYGYTF
TRBV30	TRBJ2-7	CAWSVGRVTGMFAYEQYF
TRBV18	TRBJ2-1	CASSQGQGVADNEQFF
TRBV19	TRBJ2-7	CASSIAGAVEQYF
TRBV5-4	TRBJ2-4	CATTHSGTAKNIQYF
TRBV29-1	TRBJ1-2	CSVETGQGTYGYTF
TRBV19	TRBJ1-4	CASSFHRGLEEKLFF
TRBV4-1	TRBJ2-3	CASSPRLAGGLDTQYF
TRBV19	TRBJ1-1	CASSADRGPAEAFF
TRBV19	TRBJ2-1	CASSILLAGGREQFF
TRBV6-5	TRBJ2-1	CASSYRLAGLNNEQFF
TRBV29-1	TRBJ1-1	CSASEGTNTEAFF
TRBV18	TRBJ2-3	CASSPQGDPGADTQYF
TRBV5-1	TRBJ2-5	CASSPSLAGGAETQYF
TRBV5-1	TRBJ1-2	CASSLAGTESYGYTF
TRBV18	TRBJ1-2	CASSPNSPRTVQTGGYTF
TRBV6-1	TRBJ1-2	CASSESSEPAYGYTF
TRBV6-1	TRBJ2-7	CASRREKASYEQYF
TRBV5-4	TRBJ1-5	CASSYGTGPNQPQHF
TRBV6-1	TRBJ1-4	CASSPRDREVEKLFF